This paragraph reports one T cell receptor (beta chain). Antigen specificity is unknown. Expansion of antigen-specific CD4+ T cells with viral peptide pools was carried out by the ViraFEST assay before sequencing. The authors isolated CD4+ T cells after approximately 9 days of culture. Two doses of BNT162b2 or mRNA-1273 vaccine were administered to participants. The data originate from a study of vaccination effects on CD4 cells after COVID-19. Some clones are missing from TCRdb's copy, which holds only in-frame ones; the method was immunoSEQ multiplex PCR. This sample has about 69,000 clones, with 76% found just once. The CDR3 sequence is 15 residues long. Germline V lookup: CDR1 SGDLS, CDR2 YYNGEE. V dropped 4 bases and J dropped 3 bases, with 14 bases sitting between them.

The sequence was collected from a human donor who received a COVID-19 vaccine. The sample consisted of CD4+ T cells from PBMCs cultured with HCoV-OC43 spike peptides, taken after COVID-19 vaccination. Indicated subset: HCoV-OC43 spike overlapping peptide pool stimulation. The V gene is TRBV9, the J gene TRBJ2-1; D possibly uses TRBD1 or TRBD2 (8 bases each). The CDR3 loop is CASSRGGTGYNEQFF. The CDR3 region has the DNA TGTGCCAGCAGCCGGGGGGGGACAGGCTACAATGAGCAGTTCTTC.